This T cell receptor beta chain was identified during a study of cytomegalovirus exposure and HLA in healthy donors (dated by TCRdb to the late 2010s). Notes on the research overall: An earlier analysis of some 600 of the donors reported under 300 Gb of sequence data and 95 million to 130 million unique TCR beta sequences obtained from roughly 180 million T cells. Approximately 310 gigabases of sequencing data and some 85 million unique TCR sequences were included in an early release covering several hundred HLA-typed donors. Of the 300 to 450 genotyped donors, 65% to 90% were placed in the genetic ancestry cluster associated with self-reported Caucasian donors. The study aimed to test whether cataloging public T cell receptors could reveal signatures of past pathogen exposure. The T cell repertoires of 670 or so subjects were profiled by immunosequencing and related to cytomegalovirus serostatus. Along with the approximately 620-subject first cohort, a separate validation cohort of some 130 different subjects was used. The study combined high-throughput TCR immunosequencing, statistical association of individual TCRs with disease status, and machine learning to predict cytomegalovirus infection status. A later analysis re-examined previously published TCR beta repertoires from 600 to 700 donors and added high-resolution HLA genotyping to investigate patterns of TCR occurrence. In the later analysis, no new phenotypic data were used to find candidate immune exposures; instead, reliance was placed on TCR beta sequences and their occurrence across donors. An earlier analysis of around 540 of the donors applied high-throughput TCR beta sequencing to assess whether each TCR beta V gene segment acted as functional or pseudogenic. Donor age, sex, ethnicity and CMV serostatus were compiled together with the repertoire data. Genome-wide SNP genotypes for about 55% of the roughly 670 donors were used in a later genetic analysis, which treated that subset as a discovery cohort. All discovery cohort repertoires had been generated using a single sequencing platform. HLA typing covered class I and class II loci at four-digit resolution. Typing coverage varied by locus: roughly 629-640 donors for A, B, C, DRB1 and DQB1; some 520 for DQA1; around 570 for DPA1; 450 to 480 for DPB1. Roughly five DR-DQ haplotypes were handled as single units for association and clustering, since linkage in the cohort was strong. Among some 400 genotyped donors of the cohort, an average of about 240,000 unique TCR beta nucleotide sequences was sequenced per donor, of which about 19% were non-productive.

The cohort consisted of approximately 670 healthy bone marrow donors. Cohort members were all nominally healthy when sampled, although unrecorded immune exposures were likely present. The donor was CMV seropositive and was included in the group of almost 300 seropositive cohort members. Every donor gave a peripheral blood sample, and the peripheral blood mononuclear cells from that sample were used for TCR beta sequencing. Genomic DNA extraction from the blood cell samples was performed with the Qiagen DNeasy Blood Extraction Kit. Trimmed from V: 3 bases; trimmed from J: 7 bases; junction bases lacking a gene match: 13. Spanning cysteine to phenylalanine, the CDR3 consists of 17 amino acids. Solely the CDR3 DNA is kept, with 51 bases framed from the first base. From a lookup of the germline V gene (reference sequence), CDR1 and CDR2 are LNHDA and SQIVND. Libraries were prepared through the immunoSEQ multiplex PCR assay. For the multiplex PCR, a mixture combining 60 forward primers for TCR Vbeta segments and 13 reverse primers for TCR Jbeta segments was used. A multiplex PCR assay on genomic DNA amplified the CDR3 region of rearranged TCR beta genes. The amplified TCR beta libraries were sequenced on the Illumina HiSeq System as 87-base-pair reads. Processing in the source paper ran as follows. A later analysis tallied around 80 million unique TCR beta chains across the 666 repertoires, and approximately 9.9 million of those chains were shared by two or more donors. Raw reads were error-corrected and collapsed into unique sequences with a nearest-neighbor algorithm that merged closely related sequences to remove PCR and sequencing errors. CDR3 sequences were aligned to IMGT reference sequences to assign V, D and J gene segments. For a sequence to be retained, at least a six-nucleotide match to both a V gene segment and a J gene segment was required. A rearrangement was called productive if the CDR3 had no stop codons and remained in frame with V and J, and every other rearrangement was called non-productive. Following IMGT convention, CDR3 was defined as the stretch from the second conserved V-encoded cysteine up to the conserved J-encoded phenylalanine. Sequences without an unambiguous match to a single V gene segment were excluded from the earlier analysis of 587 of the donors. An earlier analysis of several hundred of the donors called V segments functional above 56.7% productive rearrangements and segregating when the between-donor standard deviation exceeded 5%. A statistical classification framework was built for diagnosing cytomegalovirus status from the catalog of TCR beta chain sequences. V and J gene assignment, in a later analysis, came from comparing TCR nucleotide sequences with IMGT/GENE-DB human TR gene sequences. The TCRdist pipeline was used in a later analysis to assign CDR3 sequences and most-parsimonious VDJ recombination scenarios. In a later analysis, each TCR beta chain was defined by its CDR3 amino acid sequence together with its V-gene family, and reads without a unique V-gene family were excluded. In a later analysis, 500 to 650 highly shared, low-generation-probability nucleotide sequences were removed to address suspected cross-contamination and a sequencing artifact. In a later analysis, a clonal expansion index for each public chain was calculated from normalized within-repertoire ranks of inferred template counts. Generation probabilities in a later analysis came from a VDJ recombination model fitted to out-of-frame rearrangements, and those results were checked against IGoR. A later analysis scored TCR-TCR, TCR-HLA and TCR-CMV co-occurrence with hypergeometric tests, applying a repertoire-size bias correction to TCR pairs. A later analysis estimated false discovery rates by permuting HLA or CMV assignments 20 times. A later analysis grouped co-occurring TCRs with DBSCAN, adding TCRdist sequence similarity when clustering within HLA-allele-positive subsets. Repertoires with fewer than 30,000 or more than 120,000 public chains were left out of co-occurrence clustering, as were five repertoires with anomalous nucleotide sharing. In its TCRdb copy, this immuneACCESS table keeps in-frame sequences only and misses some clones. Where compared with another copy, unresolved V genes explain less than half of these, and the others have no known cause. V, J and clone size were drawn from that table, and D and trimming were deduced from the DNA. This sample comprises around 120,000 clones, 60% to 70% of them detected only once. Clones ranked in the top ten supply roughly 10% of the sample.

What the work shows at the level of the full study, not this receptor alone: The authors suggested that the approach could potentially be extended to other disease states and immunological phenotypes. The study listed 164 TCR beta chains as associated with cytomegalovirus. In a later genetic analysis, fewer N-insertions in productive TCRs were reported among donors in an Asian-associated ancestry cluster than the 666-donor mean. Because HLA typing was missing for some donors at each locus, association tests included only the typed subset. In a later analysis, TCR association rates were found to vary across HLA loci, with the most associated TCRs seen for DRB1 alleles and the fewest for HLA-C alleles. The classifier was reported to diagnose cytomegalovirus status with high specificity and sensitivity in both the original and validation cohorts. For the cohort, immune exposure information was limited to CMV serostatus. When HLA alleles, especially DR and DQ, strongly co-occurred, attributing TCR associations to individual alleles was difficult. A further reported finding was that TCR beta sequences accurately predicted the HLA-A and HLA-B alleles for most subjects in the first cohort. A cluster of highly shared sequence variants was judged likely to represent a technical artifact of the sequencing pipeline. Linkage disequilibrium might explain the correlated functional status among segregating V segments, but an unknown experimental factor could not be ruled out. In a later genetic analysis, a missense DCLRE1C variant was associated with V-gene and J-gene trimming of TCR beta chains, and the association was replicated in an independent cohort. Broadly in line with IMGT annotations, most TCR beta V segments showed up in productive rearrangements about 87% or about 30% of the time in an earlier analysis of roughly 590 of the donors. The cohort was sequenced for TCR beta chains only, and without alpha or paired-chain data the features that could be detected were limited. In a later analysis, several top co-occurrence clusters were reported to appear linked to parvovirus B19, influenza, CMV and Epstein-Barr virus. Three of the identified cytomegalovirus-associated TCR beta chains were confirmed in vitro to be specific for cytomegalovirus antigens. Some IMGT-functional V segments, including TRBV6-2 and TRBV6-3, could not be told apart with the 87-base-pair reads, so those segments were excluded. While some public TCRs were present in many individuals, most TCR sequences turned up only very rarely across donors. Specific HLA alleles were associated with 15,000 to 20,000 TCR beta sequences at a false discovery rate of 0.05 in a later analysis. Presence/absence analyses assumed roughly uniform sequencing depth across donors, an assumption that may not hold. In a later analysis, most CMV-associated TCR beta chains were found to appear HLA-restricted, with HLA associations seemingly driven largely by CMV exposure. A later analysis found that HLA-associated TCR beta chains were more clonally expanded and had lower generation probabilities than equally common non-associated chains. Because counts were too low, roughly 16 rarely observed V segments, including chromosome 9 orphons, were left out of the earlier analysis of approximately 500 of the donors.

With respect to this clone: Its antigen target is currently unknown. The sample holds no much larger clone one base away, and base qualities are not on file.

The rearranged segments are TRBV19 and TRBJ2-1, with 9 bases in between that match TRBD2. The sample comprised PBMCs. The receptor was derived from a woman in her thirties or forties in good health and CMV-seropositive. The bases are TGTGCCAGTAGTATTGAGGCGCTAGCGGGACGGGAAAATGAGCAGTTCTTC. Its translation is CASSIEALAGRENEQFF.